The entry below describes one T cell receptor (beta chain). The antigen remains unidentified. The sample originates from a study of OX40 agonist ivuxolimab in advanced cancers. Turning to the study itself: The dose-escalation cohort had hepatocellular carcinoma, melanoma, renal cell or head and neck cancer. Points from the study as a whole: Expanded clones belonging to CD8+ T cells outnumbered, on average, those of CD4+.

Sequencing was performed with immunoSEQ multiplex PCR; in TCRdb, only in-frame clones are kept and a portion is missing. The sample includes more than 55,000 clones, under 85% seen only once; the top ten take 6.3%. CDR1 is SGHDN, CDR2 FVKESK, per germline. The V end was cut by 1 base, the J end by 4 bases, with 10 bases between. The CDR3 consists of 15 residues. The V gene is TRBV14, the J gene TRBJ1-4; D remains unclear. The TCR originated in an adult with an advanced solid tumor such as melanoma, head and neck, liver or kidney cancer. This specimen consisted of CD4+ or CD8+ T cells sorted from blood, obtained in a trial of the OX40 agonist ivuxolimab. CDR3 sequence (DNA): TGTGCCAGCAGCCAAGGCCGGGGTCTTAATGAAAAACTGTTTTTT. This encodes CASSQGRGLNEKLFF.